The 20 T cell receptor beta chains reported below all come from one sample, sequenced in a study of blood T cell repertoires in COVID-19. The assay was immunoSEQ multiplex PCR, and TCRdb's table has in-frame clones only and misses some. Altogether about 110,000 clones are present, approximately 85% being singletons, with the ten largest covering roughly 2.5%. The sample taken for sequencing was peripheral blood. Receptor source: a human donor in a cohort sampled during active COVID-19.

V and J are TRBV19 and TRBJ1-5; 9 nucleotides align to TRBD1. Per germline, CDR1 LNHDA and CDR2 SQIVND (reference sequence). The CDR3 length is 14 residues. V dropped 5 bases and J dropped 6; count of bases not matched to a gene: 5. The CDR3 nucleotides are TGTGCCAGTAGTTCTACAGGGGGCAGTCAGCCCCAGCATTTT. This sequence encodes CASSSTGGSQPQHF.

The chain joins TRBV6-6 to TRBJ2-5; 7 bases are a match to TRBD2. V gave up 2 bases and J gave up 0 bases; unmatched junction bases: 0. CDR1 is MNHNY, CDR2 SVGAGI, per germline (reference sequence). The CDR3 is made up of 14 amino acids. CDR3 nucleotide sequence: TGTGCCAGCAGTTACGGGACTAACCAAGAGACCCAGTACTTC. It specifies CASSYGTNQETQYF.

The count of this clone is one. The CDR3 sequence is CASSLRQNNEQFF. The DNA for the CDR3 is TGTGCCAGCAGCTTAAGACAGAACAATGAGCAGTTCTTC. The rearrangement uses TRBV7-9 and TRBJ2-1; possibly TRBD1 for D (5 bases). V was cut by 2 bases and J by 5 bases, with 7 bases left in between. Germline assignment: CDR1 SEHNR and CDR2 FQNEAQ (reference sequence). The CDR3 spans 13 residues.

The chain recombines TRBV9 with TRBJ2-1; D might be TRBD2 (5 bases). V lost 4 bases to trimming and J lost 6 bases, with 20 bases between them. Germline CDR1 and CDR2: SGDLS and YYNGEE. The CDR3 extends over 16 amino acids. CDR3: CASSPPESGDFNEQFF. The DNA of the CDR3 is TGTGCCAGCAGCCCGCCGGAGAGCGGTGATTTCAATGAGCAGTTCTTC.

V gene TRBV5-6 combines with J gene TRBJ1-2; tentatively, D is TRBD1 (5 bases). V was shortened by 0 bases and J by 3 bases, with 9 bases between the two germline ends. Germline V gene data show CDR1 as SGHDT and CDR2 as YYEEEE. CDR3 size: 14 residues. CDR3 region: CASSLGGGYYGYTF. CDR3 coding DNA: TGTGCCAGCAGCTTGGGCGGGGGGTACTATGGCTACACCTTC.

CDR3 in amino acids: CASSEGREAYNEQFF. The DNA for the CDR3 is TGTGCCAGCAGTGAGGGGCGGGAGGCCTACAATGAGCAGTTCTTC. This chain uses TRBV2 with TRBJ2-1; 8 nucleotides agree with TRBD2. This CDR3 spans 15 amino acids. V gave up 3 bases and J gave up 2 bases; unmatched junction bases: 3. The germline V gene has CDR1 SNHLY and CDR2 FYNNEI.

The CDR3 DNA reads TGTGCCAGCAGCTTGGCCTATACAGATACGCAGTATTTT. Its protein product is CASSLAYTDTQYF. The V and J genes are TRBV5-4 and TRBJ2-3; D gene uncertain. V gave up 0 bases and J gave up 3 bases, with 5 bases separating them. CDR1 and CDR2 (germline): SGHNT, YYREEE (reference sequence). This CDR3 has 13 residues. Together with reference TRBV5-4 and TRBJ2-3, the CDR3 gives the full variable domain: ETGVTQSPTHLIKTRGQQVTLRCSSQSGHNTVSWYQQALGQGPQFIFQYYREEENGRGNFPPRFSGLQFPNYSSELNVNALELDDSALYLCASSLAYTDTQYFGPGTRLTVL.

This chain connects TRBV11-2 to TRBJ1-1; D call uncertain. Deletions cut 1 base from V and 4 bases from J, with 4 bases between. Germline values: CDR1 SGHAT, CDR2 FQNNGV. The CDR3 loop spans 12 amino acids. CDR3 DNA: TGTGCCAGCAGCTTAGCGGGCACTGAAGCTTTCTTT. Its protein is CASSLAGTEAFF.

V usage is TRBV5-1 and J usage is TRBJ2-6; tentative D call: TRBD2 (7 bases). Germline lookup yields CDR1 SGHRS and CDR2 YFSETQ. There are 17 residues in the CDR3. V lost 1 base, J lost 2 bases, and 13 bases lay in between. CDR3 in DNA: TGCGCCAGCAGCTTGAGCACGGGGGGCACTGGGGCCAACGTCCTGACTTTC. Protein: CASSLSTGGTGANVLTF.

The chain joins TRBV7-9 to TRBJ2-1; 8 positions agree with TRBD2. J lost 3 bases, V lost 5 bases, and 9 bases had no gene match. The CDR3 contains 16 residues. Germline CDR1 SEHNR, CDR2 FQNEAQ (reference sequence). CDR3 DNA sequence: TGTGCCAGCAGCCCGGGCGGGCGGGGGGTCTACAATGAGCAGTTCTTC. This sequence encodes CASSPGGRGVYNEQFF.

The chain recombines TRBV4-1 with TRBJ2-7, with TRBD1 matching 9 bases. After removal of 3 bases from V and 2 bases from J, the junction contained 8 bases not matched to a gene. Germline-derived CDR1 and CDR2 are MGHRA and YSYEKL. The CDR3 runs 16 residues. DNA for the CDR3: TGCGCCAGCAGCCAGTTACCGGGACAGGGACCCTACGAGCAGTACTTC. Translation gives CASSQLPGQGPYEQYF.

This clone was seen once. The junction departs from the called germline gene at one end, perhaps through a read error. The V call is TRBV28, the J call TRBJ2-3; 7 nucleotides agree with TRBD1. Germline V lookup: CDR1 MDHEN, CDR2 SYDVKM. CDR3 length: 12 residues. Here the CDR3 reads CISGGTTDTQYF. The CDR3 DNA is TGCATCTCAGGGGGAACCACAGATACGCAGTATTTT. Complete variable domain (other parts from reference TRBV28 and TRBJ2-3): DVKVTQSSRYLVKRTGEKVFLECVQDMDHENMFWYRQDPGLGLRLIYFSYDVKMKEKGDIPEGYSVSREKKERFSLILESASTNQTSMYLCISGGTTDTQYFGPGTRLTVL.

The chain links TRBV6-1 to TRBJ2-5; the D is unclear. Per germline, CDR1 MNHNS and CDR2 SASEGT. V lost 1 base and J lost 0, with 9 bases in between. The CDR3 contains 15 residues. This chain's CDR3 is CASSEGQTYQETQYF. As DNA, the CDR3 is TGTGCCAGCAGTGAAGGGCAAACGTACCAAGAGACCCAGTACTTC.

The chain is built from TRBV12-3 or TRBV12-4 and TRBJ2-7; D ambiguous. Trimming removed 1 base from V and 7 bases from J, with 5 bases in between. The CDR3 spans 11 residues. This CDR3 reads CASSLGAEQYF. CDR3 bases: TGTGCCAGCAGTTTAGGGGCTGAGCAGTACTTC.

CDR3 region: CASSAGQRSSYEQYF. The CDR3 DNA sequence: TGTGCCAGCAGTGCTGGGCAGCGGAGCTCCTACGAGCAGTACTTC. The V call is TRBV2, the J call TRBJ2-7; the D gene is possibly TRBD2 (5 bases). The CDR3 totals 15 residues. With 4 bases removed from V and 0 bases from J, the gap between germline ends came to 13 bases. Germline assignment: CDR1 SNHLY and CDR2 FYNNEI. Filled out from reference TRBV2 and TRBJ2-7, the complete variable domain reads EPEVTQTPSHQVTQMGQEVILRCVPISNHLYFYWYRQILGQKVEFLVSFYNNEISEKSEIFDDQFSVERPDGSNFTLKIRSTKLEDSAMYFCASSAGQRSSYEQYFGPGTRLTVT.

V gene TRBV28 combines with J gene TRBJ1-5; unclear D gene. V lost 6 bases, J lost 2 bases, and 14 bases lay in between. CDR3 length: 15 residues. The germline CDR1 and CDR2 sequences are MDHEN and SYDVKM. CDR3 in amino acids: CASSPGPAGNQPQHF. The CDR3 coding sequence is TGTGCCAGCAGCCCCGGCCCCGCGGGCAATCAGCCCCAGCATTTT.

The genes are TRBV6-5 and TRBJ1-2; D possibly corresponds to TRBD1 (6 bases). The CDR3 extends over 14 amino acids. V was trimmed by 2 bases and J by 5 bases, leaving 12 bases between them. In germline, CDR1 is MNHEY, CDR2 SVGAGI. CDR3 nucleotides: TGTGCCAGCAGTTACCTGGCAGGGGTGTATGGCTACACCTTC. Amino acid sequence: CASSYLAGVYGYTF.

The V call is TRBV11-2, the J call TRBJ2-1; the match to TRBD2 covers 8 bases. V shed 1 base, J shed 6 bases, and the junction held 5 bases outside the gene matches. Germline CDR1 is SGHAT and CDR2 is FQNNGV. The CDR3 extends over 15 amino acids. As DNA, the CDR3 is TGTGCCAGCAGCTTAGCAGCGGGAGAAGGCAATGAGCAGTTCTTC. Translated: CASSLAAGEGNEQFF.

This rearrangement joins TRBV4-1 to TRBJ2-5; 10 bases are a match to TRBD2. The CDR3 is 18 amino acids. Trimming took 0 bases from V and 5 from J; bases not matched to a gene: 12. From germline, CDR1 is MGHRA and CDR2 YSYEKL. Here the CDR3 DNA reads TGCGCCAGCAGCCAAGAAGTATCTAGCGGGAGAGGTGGGGAGACCCAGTACTTC. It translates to CASSQEVSSGRGGETQYF.

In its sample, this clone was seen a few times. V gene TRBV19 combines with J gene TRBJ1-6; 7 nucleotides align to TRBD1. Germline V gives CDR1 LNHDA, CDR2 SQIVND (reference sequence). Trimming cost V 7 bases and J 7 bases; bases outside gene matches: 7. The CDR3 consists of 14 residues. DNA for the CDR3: TGTGCCAGTACCGCCACAGGGGAAAATTCACCCCTCCACTTT. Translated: CASTATGENSPLHF.